The next 29 T cell receptor beta chains were all read from a single sample in a study of T cell changes during pregnancy in multiple sclerosis. Some clones are missing from TCRdb's copy, which holds only in-frame ones; the method was immunoSEQ multiplex PCR. The repertoire holds tens of thousands of clones, with about nine tenths as singletons. This material consisted of CD8+ T cells from peripheral blood mononuclear cells, taken after pregnancy. The origin of the receptors is a female donor with multiple sclerosis, enrolled in a pregnancy study.

This sequence joins TRBV14 and TRBJ2-7, with 7 bases fitting TRBD1. Unmatched junction bases numbered 2, after V lost 4 bases and J lost 2 bases. CDR3 length equals 13 residues. Germline V gene lookup returns CDR1 SGHDN and CDR2 FVKESK. The CDR3 protein is CASSRDRTYEQYF. CDR3 nucleotide sequence: TGTGCCAGCAGCCGGGACAGAACCTACGAGCAGTACTTC.

This rearrangement joins TRBV27 to TRBJ1-5; maybe TRBD1 (5 bases). This CDR3 has 15 residues. Looked up from germline, CDR1 is MNHEY and CDR2 is SMNVEV (reference sequence). Deletions cut 6 bases from V and 3 bases from J, with 15 bases between. Here the CDR3 reads CASSKAWGVNQPQHF. The CDR3 nucleotides are TGTGCCAGCAGCAAAGCGTGGGGGGTCAATCAGCCCCAGCATTTT.

This chain connects TRBV11-2 to TRBJ2-5, with 7 bases fitting TRBD1. CDR1 is SGHAT and CDR2 is FQNNGV in the germline V gene. The CDR3 consists of 16 residues. The V segment lost 5 bases and the J segment 7 bases; nucleotides outside the gene matches: 16. The CDR3 DNA sequence: TGTGCCAGCAGCCCATTGTCCGGACAGGCGGTGCGGACCCAGTACTTC. Translation gives CASSPLSGQAVRTQYF.

The chain joins TRBV28 to TRBJ1-3; tentative D call: TRBD1 (6 bases). In germline, CDR1 is MDHEN, CDR2 SYDVKM. V was trimmed by 2 bases and J by 2 bases, leaving 13 bases between them. The CDR3 has 16 residues. This CDR3 reads CASSLISGAAGNTIYF. CDR3 bases: TGTGCCAGCAGTTTAATCTCAGGGGCCGCTGGAAACACCATATATTTT.

The chain recombines TRBV27 with TRBJ1-1; 8 bases agree with TRBD1. The V gene's germline CDR1 is MNHEY and CDR2 SMNVEV (reference sequence). The CDR3 loop spans 18 amino acids. The V gene end was trimmed by 6 bases and the J gene end by 3 bases; junction bases not matched to a gene: 18. CDR3 bases: TGTGCCAGCAGCAGAGGGGTCACCGGGACAGGTGGGGACACTGAAGCTTTCTTT. Protein sequence: CASSRGVTGTGGDTEAFF.

The chain joins TRBV9 to TRBJ2-3; 9 bases are shared with TRBD2. J was trimmed by 1 base and V by 0 bases; bases with no gene match: 3. This CDR3 is 16 amino acids long. Germline V gene data show CDR1 as SGDLS and CDR2 as YYNGEE. The CDR3 loop is CASSVGLAERTDTQYF. The CDR3 region has the DNA TGTGCCAGCAGCGTAGGACTAGCGGAGCGCACAGATACGCAGTATTTT.

The V call is TRBV27, the J call TRBJ2-1; 9 bases align to TRBD2. Trimming took 4 bases from V and 0 from J; bases not matched to a gene: 7. This CDR3 comprises 17 residues. Germline assignment: CDR1 MNHEY and CDR2 SMNVEV (reference sequence). The CDR3 reads CASSSGGGGSSYNEQFF. The CDR3 bases are TGTGCCAGCAGTTCGGGCGGGGGGGGGAGCTCCTACAATGAGCAGTTCTTC.

The chain carries TRBV7-2 and TRBJ1-2, with 12 bases aligning to TRBD1. The CDR3 extends over 15 amino acids. Germline V gene data show CDR1 as SGHTA and CDR2 as FQGNSA. Germline trimming cut 0 bases from V and 8 bases from J; bases unmatched to any gene: 4. The CDR3 spells CASSLAGQGARGYTF. The CDR3, as DNA: TGTGCCAGCAGCTTAGCGGGACAGGGGGCGCGAGGCTACACCTTC.

V is TRBV7-6 and J is TRBJ2-3, with no clear D. The CDR3 has 16 amino acids. Trimming removed 3 bases at V and 4 bases at J, with 17 bases between. Germline V gene sequence: CDR1 SGHVS, CDR2 FNYEAQ. The CDR3 spells CASSFFLPGEADTQYF. The DNA for the CDR3 is TGTGCCAGCAGCTTCTTTCTCCCTGGAGAAGCAGATACGCAGTATTTT.

V usage is TRBV27 and J usage is TRBJ2-2; TRBD1 matches 8 bases. CDR3 length: 14 residues. V trimming: 4 bases; J trimming: 7 bases; junction bases outside the gene matches: 5. The germline V gene has CDR1 MNHEY and CDR2 SMNVEV (reference sequence). The CDR3 DNA reads as TGTGCCAGCAGTTCAGGGGGCTATAGCGGGGAGCTGTTTTTT. Protein: CASSSGGYSGELFF.

J is TRBJ1-1 and V is TRBV6-5; possibly TRBD1 for D (6 bases). Germline assignment: CDR1 MNHEY and CDR2 SVGAGI. The CDR3 has 15 amino acids. V lost 0 bases to trimming and J lost 5 bases, with 13 bases between them. CDR3 sequence (DNA): TGTGCCAGCAGTTACTCGGCCAGGGGTACAACTGAAGCTTTCTTT. Translation: CASSYSARGTTEAFF.

V usage is TRBV11-2 and J usage is TRBJ2-3; D gene uncertain. The CDR3 spans 11 residues. Trimming left V 5 bases short and J 4 bases short, with 4 bases between. Germline V gene sequence: CDR1 SGHAT, CDR2 FQNNGV. The CDR3 bases are TGTGCCAGCAGCCCCTCAGATACGCAGTATTTT. It specifies CASSPSDTQYF.

CDR3 coding DNA: TGTGCCAGCAGCTTGGGGGGCTCGGCTGAAGCTTTCTTT. Translation gives CASSLGGSAEAFF. The V call is TRBV5-5, the J call TRBJ1-1; D is possibly TRBD1 (5 bases). This CDR3 has 13 amino acids. In germline, CDR1 is SGHKS, CDR2 YYEKEE (reference sequence). Trimming cost V 0 bases and J 6 bases, with 9 bases left between them.

The V call is TRBV4-1, the J call TRBJ1-4; a weak D match, TRBD1 (5 bases). V was pared by 4 bases and J by 0 bases, with 15 bases between. The CDR3 has 17 residues. The V gene's germline CDR1 is MGHRA and CDR2 YSYEKL. CDR3 loop: CASSPSTAPTTNEKLFF. The CDR3 DNA reads TGCGCCAGCAGCCCATCGACAGCCCCGACAACTAATGAAAAACTGTTTTTT.

The sample holds one count of this clone. This sequence joins TRBV2 and TRBJ2-1; 10 bases line up with TRBD1. The CDR3 is 12 amino acids. The germline V gene encodes CDR1 SNHLY and CDR2 FYNNEI. Trimming at V came to 3 bases and at J to 14 bases, leaving 4 bases not matched to a gene. The CDR3 coding sequence is TGTGCCAGCAGTGACCAGACAGGGGGCGAGTTCTTC. This codes for CASSDQTGGEFF.

This CDR3 is CASSQDLSKYGYTF. As DNA, the CDR3 is TGCGCCAGCAGCCAAGATTTGAGCAAGTATGGCTACACCTTC. This rearrangement joins TRBV4-1 to TRBJ1-2; the D is unclear. V was shortened by 0 bases and J by 5 bases, with 10 bases between the two germline ends. Germline V gives CDR1 MGHRA, CDR2 YSYEKL. The CDR3 covers 14 residues.

This chain connects TRBV19 to TRBJ2-1, with D perhaps TRBD2 (6 bases). This CDR3 comprises 16 residues. The germline V and J ends were trimmed by 3 bases and 2 bases, with 14 bases remaining between them. The germline V gene encodes CDR1 LNHDA and CDR2 SQIVND (reference sequence). The CDR3 DNA sequence: TGTGCCAGTAGTATTGGACTACCCGACCCCTACAATGAGCAGTTCTTC. Translating gives CASSIGLPDPYNEQFF.

The gene calls are TRBV5-5 and TRBJ2-5; TRBD1 matches at 10 bases. This CDR3 is 15 amino acids long. The germline V gene encodes CDR1 SGHKS and CDR2 YYEKEE (reference sequence). The V gene end was trimmed by 5 bases and the J gene end by 5 bases; junction bases not matched to a gene: 9. DNA of the CDR3: TGTGCCAGCAGTTTGCGGGACAGGGGAACCGAGACCCAGTACTTC. Translating it yields CASSLRDRGTETQYF. Variable domain in full (rest from reference TRBV5-5 and TRBJ2-5): DAGVTQSPTHLIKTRGQQVTLRCSPISGHKSVSWYQQVLGQGPQFIFQYYEKEERGRGNFPDRFSARQFPNYSSELNVNALLLGDSALYLCASSLRDRGTETQYFGPGTRLLVL.

V usage is TRBV15 and J usage is TRBJ1-1; a weak D match, TRBD1 (6 bases). The V gene lost 0 bases and the J gene lost 4 bases, with 15 bases spanning the gap. The CDR3 is 16 amino acids. From germline, CDR1 is LNHNV and CDR2 YYDKDF (reference sequence). The CDR3 sequence: CATSRDRRGAVTEAFF. The CDR3 DNA reads as TGTGCCACCAGCAGAGATCGCCGGGGGGCTGTCACTGAAGCTTTCTTT. The entire variable domain, with the rest obtained from reference TRBV15 and TRBJ1-1, is as follows: DAMVIQNPRYQVTQFGKPVTLSCSQTLNHNVMYWYQQKSSQAPKLLFHYYDKDFNNEADTPDNFQSRRPNTSFCFLDIRSPGLGDTAMYLCATSRDRRGAVTEAFFGQGTRLTVV.

Here the CDR3 reads CASSEFGQDYEQYF. In nucleotides, the CDR3 is TGTGCCAGCTCGGAATTTGGACAGGACTACGAGCAGTACTTC. The chain employs TRBV27 and TRBJ2-7, with 7 bases fitting TRBD1. The CDR3 is 14 residues long. V was pared by 8 bases and J by 3 bases, with 10 bases of the junction left unmatched. The V gene's germline CDR1 is MNHEY and CDR2 SMNVEV (reference sequence).

The chain links TRBV15 to TRBJ2-2; D perhaps matches TRBD2 (5 bases). The CDR3 is 14 amino acids. Germline loops: CDR1 LNHNV, CDR2 YYDKDF (reference sequence). The V end lost 11 bases, the J end lost 1 base, and 14 bases lay between the germline ends. The CDR3 coding sequence is TGTGCCTCCCGGGAAATGTGGAACACCGGGGAGCTGTTTTTT. Its translation is CASREMWNTGELFF.

The chain's CDR3 is CASSVGVYNEQFF. CDR3 DNA: TGCGCCAGCAGCGTCGGGGTATACAATGAGCAGTTCTTC. The rearrangement uses TRBV4-1 and TRBJ2-1; possible D gene TRBD2, 5 bases. The CDR3 length is 13 residues. Trimming shortened V by 5 bases and J by 4 bases, and 9 bases separated the two germline ends. Per germline, CDR1 MGHRA and CDR2 YSYEKL.

V and J are TRBV7-3 and TRBJ2-5; 9 bases are a match to TRBD1. The germline CDR1 and CDR2 sequences are SGHTA and FQGTGA. V shed 5 bases and J 7 bases; nucleotides not matched to a gene: 8. The CDR3 is made up of 14 amino acids. CDR3 in DNA: TGTGCCAGCAGCCCCACAGGGGGCGCCGGGACCCAGTACTTC. Its protein is CASSPTGGAGTQYF.

This sequence joins TRBV4-1 and TRBJ2-1; 9 bases are shared with TRBD2. Trimming cost V 7 bases and J 0 bases; bases outside gene matches: 13. Germline V gene data show CDR1 as MGHRA and CDR2 as YSYEKL. The CDR3 contains 18 residues. CDR3 sequence: CASTRGLAERGSYNEQFF. CDR3 in DNA: TGCGCCAGCACCCGGGGACTAGCTGAGAGGGGCTCCTACAATGAGCAGTTCTTC.

V is TRBV20-1 and J is TRBJ1-2; D is undetermined. V was shortened by 5 bases and J by 7 bases, with 11 bases between the two germline ends. The CDR3 is 11 amino acids. Germline V lookup: CDR1 DFQATT, CDR2 SNEGSKA (reference sequence). The chain's CDR3 is CSAGSEGGYTF. In DNA form, the CDR3 reads TGCAGTGCTGGCTCAGAGGGTGGCTACACCTTC.

The V call is TRBV13, the J call TRBJ1-1, with D tentatively TRBD1 (6 bases). The CDR3 sequence is 16 residues long. Germline V gives CDR1 PRHDT, CDR2 FYEKMQ (reference sequence). The V and J ends lost 5 bases and 1 base respectively, with 17 bases between them. The CDR3 bases are TGTGCCAGCAGCGAACCGGGACAAACTACGAACACTGAAGCTTTCTTT. Residues: CASSEPGQTTNTEAFF.

This chain joins TRBV6-5 and TRBJ2-7; TRBD1 matches at 7 bases. Germline V gives CDR1 MNHEY, CDR2 SVGAGI. The CDR3 has 14 residues. J was trimmed by 7 bases and V by 2 bases; bases with no gene match: 8. In nucleotides, the CDR3 is TGTGCCAGCAGTTACCGAACACAGGGGCCTGAGCAGTACTTC. Translated: CASSYRTQGPEQYF.

This chain uses TRBV29-1 with TRBJ1-1, with D hard to call. Trimming pared 3 bases from V and 6 bases from J, leaving 17 bases between. The CDR3 spans 14 residues. Germline V lookup: CDR1 SQVTM, CDR2 ANQGSEA. The CDR3: CSVDPPEDVAEAFF. CDR3 sequence (DNA): TGCAGCGTTGACCCCCCGGAGGATGTAGCTGAAGCTTTCTTT.

V gene TRBV5-5 combines with J gene TRBJ2-1; the D is unclear. Trimming removed 2 bases at V and 0 bases at J, with 9 bases between. In germline, CDR1 is SGHKS, CDR2 YYEKEE (reference sequence). This CDR3 is 15 amino acids long. The CDR3: CASSLRQASYNEQFF. The CDR3, as DNA: TGTGCCAGCAGCTTAAGGCAGGCCTCCTACAATGAGCAGTTCTTC.